Here is one T cell receptor beta chain with its context. Germline CDR1 SGHKS, CDR2 YYEKEE (reference sequence). The CDR3 length is 14 residues. V lost 4 bases and J lost 0, with 9 bases in between. Here immunoSEQ multiplex PCR was the method, and the copy in TCRdb shows in-frame clones only, minus some. The sample includes around 120,000 clones, roughly 90% of them seen just once. This sample was included in a study of control samples from healthy donors and cancer patients. This rearrangement joins TRBV5-5 to TRBJ2-3; D is tentatively TRBD1 or TRBD2 (5 bases each). Sequences were obtained from blood. This clonotype was obtained from a woman aged 18-29 years in good health. Written as DNA, the CDR3 is TGTGCCAGCAGCCCCGGGACGAGCACAGATACGCAGTATTTT. Translation gives CASSPGTSTDTQYF.